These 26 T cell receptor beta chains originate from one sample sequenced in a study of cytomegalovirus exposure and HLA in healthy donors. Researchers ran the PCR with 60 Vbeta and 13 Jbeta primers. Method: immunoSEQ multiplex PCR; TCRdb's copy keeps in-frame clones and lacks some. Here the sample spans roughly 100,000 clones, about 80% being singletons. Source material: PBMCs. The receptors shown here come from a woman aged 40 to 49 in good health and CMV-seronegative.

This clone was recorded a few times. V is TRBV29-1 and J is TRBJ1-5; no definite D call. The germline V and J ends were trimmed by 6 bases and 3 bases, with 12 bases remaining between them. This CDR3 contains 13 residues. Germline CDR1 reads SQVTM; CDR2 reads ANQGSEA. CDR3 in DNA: TGCAGCGTCGCTCGGGGAAACAATCAGCCCCAGCATTTT. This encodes CSVARGNNQPQHF.

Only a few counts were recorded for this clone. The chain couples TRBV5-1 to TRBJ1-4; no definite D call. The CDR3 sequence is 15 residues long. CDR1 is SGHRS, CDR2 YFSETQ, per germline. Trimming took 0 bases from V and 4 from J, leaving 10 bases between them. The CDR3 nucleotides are TGCGCCAGCAGCTTGGGCAGTTACTATAATGAAAAACTGTTTTTT. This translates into CASSLGSYYNEKLFF.

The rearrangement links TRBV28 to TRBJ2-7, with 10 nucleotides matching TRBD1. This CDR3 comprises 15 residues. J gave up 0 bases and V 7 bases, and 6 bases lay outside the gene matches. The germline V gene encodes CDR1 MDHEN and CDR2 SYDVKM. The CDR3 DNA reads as TGTGCCAGCACCTTGGACAGGGGGGACTCCTACGAGCAGTACTTC. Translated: CASTLDRGDSYEQYF.

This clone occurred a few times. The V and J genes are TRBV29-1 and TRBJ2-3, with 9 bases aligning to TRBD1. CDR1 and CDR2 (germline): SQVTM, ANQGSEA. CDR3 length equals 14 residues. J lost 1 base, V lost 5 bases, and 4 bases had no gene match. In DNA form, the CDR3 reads TGCAGCGTTCTACAGGGGGCCGGCACAGATACGCAGTATTTT. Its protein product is CSVLQGAGTDTQYF.

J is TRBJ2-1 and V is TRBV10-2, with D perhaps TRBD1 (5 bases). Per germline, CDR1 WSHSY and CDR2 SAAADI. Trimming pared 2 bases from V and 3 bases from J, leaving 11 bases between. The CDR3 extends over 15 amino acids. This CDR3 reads CASSEMGRNYNEQFF. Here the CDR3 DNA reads TGCGCCAGCAGTGAGATGGGGCGAAACTACAATGAGCAGTTCTTC.

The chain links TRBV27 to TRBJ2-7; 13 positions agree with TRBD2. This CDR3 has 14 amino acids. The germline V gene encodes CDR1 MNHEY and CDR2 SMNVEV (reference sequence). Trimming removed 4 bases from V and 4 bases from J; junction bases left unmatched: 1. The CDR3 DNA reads TGTGCCAGCAGTTCGGGACTAGCGGGGTACGAGCAGTACTTC. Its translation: CASSSGLAGYEQYF.

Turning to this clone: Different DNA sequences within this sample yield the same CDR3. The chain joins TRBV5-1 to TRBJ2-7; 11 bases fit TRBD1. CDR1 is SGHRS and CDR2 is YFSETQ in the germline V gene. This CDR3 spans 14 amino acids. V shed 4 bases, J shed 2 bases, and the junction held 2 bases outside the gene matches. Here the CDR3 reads CASSLDRGPYEQYF. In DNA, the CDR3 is TGCGCCAGCAGCCTGGACAGGGGGCCCTACGAGCAGTACTTC.

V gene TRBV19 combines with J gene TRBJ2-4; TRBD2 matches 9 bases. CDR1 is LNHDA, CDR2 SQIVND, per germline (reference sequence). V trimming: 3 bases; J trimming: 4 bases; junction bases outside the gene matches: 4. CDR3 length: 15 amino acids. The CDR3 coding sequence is TGTGCCAGTAGTATGAGCGGGAGGCCTAAAAACATTCAGTACTTC. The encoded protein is CASSMSGRPKNIQYF.

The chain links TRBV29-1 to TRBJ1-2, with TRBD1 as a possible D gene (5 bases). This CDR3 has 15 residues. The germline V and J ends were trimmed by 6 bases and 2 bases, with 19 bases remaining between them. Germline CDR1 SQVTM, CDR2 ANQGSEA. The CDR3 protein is CSVPHSEGVNYGYTF. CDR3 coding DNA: TGCAGCGTCCCTCACTCGGAAGGGGTGAACTATGGCTACACCTTC. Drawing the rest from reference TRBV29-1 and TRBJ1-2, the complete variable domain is SAVISQKPSRDICQRGTSLTIQCQVDSQVTMMFWYRQQPGQSLTLIATANQGSEATYESGFVIDKFPISRPNLTFSTLTVSNMSPEDSSIYLCSVPHSEGVNYGYTFGSGTRLTVV.

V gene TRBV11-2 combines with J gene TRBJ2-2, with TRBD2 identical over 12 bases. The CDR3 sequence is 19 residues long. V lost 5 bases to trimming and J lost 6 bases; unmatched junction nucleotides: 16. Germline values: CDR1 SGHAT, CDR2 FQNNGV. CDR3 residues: CASSPGDLAGGLRAGELFF. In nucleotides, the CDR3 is TGTGCCAGCAGCCCCGGGGACCTAGCGGGAGGGTTAAGGGCCGGGGAGCTGTTTTTT.

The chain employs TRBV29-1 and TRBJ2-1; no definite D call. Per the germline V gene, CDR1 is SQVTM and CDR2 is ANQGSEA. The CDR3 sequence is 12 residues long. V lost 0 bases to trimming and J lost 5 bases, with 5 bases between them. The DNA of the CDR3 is TGCAGCGTTGAAGAAACTCACAATGAGCAGTTCTTC. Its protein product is CSVEETHNEQFF.

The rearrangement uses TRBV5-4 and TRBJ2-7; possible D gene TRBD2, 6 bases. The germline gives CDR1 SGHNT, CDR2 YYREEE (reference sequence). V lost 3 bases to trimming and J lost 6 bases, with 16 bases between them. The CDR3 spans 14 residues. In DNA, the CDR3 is TGTGCCAGCAGCTCGAGCGGGTCCCCGGGCGAGCAGTACTTC. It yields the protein CASSSSGSPGEQYF. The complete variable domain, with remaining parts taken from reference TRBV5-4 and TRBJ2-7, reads ETGVTQSPTHLIKTRGQQVTLRCSSQSGHNTVSWYQQALGQGPQFIFQYYREEENGRGNFPPRFSGLQFPNYSSELNVNALELDDSALYLCASSSSGSPGEQYFGPGTRLTVT.

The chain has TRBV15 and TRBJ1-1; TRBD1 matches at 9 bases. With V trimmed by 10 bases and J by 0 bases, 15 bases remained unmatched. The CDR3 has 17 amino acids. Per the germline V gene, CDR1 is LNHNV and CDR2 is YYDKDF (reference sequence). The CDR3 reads CAITAALTGGLNTEAFF. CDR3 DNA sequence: TGTGCCATCACGGCGGCATTAACAGGGGGCCTGAACACTGAAGCTTTCTTT.

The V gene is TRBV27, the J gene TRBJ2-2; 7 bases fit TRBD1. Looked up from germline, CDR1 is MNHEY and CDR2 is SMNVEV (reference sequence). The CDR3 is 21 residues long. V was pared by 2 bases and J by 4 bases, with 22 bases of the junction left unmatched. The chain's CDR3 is CASSLTPSVRGYFRGTGELFF. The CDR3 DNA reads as TGTGCCAGCAGTTTAACCCCCAGCGTCAGGGGGTACTTTCGGGGCACCGGGGAGCTGTTTTTT.

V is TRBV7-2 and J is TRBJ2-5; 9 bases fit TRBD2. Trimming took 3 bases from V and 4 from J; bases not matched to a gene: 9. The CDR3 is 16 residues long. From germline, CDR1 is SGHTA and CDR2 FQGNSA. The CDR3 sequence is CASSFAGLAAGETQYF. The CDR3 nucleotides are TGTGCCAGCAGCTTTGCGGGACTAGCAGCCGGAGAGACCCAGTACTTC.

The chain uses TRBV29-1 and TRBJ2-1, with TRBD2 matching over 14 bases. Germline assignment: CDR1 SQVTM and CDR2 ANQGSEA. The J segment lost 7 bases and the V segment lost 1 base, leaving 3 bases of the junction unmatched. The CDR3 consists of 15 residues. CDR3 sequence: CSVEGTSGRRNEQFF. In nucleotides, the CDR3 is TGCAGCGTTGAAGGGACTAGCGGGAGGAGGAATGAGCAGTTCTTC.

CDR3 sequence reads: CASSYQYGTLEQYF. The CDR3 DNA sequence: TGTGCCAGCAGTTACCAGTACGGGACTCTCGAGCAGTACTTC. V is TRBV6-6 and J is TRBJ2-7; D perhaps matches TRBD2 (6 bases). V was clipped by 2 bases and J by 6 bases, with 14 bases between them. The CDR3 loop spans 14 amino acids. Germline CDR1 is MNHNY and CDR2 is SVGAGI (reference sequence).

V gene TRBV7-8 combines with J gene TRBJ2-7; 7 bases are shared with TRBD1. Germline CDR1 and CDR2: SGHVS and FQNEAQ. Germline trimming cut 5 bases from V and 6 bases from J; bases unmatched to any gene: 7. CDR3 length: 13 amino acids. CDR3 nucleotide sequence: TGTGCCAGCAGCCCCGGGACAGTTGGCGAGCAGTACTTC. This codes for CASSPGTVGEQYF.

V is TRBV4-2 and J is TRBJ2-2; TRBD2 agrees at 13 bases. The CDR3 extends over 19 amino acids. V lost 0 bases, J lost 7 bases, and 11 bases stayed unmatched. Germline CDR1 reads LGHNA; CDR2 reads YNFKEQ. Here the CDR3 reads CASSQERLTSGRAGGELFF. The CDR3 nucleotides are TGTGCCAGCAGCCAAGAACGGCTTACTAGCGGGAGGGCCGGCGGGGAGCTGTTTTTT.

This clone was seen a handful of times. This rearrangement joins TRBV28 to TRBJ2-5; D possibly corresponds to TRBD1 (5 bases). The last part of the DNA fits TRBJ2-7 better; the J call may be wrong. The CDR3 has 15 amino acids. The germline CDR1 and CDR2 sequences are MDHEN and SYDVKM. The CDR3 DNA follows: TGTGCCAGCAGTTTCCCGCTCAGGGCCTCCTACGAGCAGTACTTC. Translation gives CASSFPLRASYEQYF.

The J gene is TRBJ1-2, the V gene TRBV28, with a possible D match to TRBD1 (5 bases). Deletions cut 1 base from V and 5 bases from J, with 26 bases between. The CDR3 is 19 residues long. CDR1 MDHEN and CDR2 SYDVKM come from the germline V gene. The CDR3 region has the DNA TGTGCCAGCAGTTTATTGGGGGGGGATCGACTGAGCGGGCGATATGGCTACACCTTC. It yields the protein CASSLLGGDRLSGRYGYTF.

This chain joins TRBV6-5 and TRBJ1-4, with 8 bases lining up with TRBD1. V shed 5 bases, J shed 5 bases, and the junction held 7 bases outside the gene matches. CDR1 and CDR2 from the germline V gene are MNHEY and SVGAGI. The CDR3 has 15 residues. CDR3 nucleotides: TGTGCCAGCAGTCCCCGGGACAGGACCAATGAAAAACTGTTTTTT. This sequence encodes CASSPRDRTNEKLFF.

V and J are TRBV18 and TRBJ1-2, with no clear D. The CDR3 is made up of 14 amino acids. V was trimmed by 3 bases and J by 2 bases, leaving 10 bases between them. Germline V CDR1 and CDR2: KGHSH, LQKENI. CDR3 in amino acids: CASSPAGSNYGYTF. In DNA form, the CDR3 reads TGTGCCAGCTCACCCGCCGGGTCAAACTATGGCTACACCTTC.

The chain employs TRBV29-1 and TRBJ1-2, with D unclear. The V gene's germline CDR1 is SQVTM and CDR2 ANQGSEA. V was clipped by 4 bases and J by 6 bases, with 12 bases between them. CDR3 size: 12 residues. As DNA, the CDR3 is TGCAGCGTTGTGGGCTGGGAGAATGGCTACACCTTC. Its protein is CSVVGWENGYTF. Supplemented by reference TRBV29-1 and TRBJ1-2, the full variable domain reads SAVISQKPSRDICQRGTSLTIQCQVDSQVTMMFWYRQQPGQSLTLIATANQGSEATYESGFVIDKFPISRPNLTFSTLTVSNMSPEDSSIYLCSVVGWENGYTFGSGTRLTVV.

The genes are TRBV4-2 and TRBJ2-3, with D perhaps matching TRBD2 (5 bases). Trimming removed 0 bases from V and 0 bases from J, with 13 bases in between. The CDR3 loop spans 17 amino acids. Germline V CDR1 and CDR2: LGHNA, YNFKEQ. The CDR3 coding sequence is TGTGCCAGCAGCCAAGATCGGCTAGCAACTAGCACAGATACGCAGTATTTT. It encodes CASSQDRLATSTDTQYF.

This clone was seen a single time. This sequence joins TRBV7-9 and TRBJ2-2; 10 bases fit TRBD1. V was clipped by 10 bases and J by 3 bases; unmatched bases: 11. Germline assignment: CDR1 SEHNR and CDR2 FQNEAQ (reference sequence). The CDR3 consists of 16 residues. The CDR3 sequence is CANPTPGTGDTGELFF. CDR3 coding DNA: TGTGCCAACCCCACCCCCGGGACAGGGGACACCGGGGAGCTGTTTTTT.